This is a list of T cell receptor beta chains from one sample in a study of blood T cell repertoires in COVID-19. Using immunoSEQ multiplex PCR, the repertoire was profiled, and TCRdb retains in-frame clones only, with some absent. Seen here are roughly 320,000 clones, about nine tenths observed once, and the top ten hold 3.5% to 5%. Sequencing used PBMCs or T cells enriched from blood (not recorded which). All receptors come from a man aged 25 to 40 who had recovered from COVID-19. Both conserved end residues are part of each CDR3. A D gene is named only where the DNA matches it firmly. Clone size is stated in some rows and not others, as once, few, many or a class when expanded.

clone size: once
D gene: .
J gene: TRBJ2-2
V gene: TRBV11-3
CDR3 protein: CASSFAGELFF
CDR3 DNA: TGTGCCAGCAGCTTCGCCGGGGAGCTGTTTTTT

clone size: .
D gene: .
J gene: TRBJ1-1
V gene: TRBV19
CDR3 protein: CASIGGRWTEAFF
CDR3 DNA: TGTGCCAGTATTGGGGGCCGATGGACTGAAGCTTTCTTT

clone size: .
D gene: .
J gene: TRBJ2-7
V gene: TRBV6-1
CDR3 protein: CASSELEETPYEQYF
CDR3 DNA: TGTGCCAGCAGTGAACTCGAGGAGACTCCCTACGAGCAGTACTTC

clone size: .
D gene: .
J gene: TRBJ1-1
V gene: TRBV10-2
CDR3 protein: CASSESGAGGRAFF
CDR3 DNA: TGCGCCAGCAGTGAGTCTGGGGCCGGGGGTAGGGCTTTCTTT

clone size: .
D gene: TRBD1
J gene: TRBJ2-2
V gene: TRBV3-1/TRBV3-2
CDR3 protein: CASSPRDRSTGELFF
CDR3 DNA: TGTGCCAGCAGCCCCCGGGACAGAAGCACCGGGGAGCTGTTTTTT

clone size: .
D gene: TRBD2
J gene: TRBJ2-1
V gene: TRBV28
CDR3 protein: CASKLRLRARRGEYNEQFF
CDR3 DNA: TGTGCCAGCAAATTACGTCTGAGGGCAAGACGGGGGGAATACAATGAGCAGTTCTTC

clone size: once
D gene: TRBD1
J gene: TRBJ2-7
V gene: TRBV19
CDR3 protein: CASSVRTGTGYEQYF
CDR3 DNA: TGTGCCAGTAGTGTTCGGACAGGGACAGGCTACGAGCAGTACTTC

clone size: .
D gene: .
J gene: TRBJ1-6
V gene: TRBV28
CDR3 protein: CASRGTIDSPLHF
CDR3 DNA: TGTGCCAGCAGGGGGACAATCGATTCACCCCTCCACTTT

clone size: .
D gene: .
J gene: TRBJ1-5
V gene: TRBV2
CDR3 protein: CASSGGLNQPQHF
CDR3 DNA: TGTGCCAGCAGTGGGGGACTAAATCAGCCCCAGCATTTT

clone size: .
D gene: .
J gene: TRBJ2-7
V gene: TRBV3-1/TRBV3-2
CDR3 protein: CASSQEPYDWQGSLSYEQYF
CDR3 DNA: TGTGCCAGCAGCCAAGAACCGTATGACTGGCAAGGGAGTCTTTCCTACGAGCAGTACTTC

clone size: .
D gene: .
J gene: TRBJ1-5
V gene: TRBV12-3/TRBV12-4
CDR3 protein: CASSPTGHQPQHF
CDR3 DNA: TGTGCCAGCAGCCCCACAGGGCATCAGCCCCAGCATTTT

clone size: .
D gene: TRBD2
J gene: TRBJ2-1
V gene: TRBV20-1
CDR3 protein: CSASLAGGRPGEQFF
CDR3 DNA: TGCAGTGCTAGTTTAGCGGGGGGTCGCCCAGGTGAGCAGTTCTTC

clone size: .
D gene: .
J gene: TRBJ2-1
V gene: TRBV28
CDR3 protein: CASSFRRPNEQFF
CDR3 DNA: TGTGCCAGCAGTTTTCGGCGGCCCAATGAGCAGTTCTTC

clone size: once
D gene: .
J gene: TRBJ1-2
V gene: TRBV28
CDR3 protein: CASSPPSGDYGYTF
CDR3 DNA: TGTGCCAGCAGTCCCCCCTCAGGGGACTATGGCTACACCTTC

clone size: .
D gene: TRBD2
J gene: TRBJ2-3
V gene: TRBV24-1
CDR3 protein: CATSPGGGPSTDTQYF
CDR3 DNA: TGTGCCACCAGCCCCGGGGGGGGACCTAGCACAGATACGCAGTATTTT

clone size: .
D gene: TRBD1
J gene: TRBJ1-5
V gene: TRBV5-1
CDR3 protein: CASSSRDRGRFRNQPQHF
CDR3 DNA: TGCGCCAGCAGTTCCCGGGACAGGGGGCGATTTCGCAATCAGCCCCAGCATTTT

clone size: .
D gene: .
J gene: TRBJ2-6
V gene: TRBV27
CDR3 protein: CASTRPGSGANVLTF
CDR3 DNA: TGTGCCAGCACCCGCCCGGGGTCCGGGGCCAACGTCCTGACTTTC

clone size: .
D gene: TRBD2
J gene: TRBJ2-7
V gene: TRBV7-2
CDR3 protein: CASSPRRAGGSSYEQYF
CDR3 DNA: TGTGCCAGCAGCCCCCGTCGGGCGGGAGGGAGCTCCTACGAGCAGTACTTC

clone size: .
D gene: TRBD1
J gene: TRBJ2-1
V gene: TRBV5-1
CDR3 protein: CASSLAPTGDNEQFF
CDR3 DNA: TGCGCCAGCAGCTTGGCCCCGACAGGGGACAATGAGCAGTTCTTC

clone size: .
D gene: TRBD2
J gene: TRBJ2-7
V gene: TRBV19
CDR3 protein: CASSLTSVSSEQYF
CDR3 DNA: TGTGCCAGTAGTTTGACTAGCGTTTCAAGCGAGCAGTACTTC

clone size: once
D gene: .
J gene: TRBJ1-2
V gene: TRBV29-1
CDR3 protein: CSVGMRWAPDGYTF
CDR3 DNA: TGCAGCGTCGGAATGAGATGGGCTCCGGATGGCTACACCTTC

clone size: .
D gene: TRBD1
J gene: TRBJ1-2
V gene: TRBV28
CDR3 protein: CASSVPGQGKGYTF
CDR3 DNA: TGTGCCAGCAGTGTCCCGGGACAGGGGAAGGGCTACACCTTC

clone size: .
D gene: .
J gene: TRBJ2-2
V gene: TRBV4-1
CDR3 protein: CASSLRRAQGELFF
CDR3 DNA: TGCGCCAGCAGCCTAAGGAGGGCCCAAGGGGAGCTGTTTTTT

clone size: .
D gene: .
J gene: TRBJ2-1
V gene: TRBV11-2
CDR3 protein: CASSFAGRNSEQFF
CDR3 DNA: TGTGCCAGCAGCTTCGCGGGACGGAACTCTGAGCAGTTCTTC

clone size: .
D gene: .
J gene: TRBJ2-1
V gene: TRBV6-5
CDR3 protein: CASSYAGQQFF
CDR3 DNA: TGTGCCAGCAGTTATGCGGGGCAGCAGTTCTTC

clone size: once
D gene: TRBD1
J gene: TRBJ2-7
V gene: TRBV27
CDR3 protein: CASSYRGAYEQYF
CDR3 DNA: TGTGCCAGCAGTTACAGGGGGGCCTACGAGCAGTACTTC

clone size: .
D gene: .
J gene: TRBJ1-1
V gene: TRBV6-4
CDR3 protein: CASSDGSPPEAFF
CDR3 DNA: TGTGCCAGCAGTGACGGCTCTCCCCCTGAAGCTTTCTTT

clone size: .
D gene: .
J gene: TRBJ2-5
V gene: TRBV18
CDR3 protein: CASSRTQNRDQETQYF
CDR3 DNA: TGTGCCAGCTCACGAACCCAGAACAGGGACCAAGAGACCCAGTACTTC

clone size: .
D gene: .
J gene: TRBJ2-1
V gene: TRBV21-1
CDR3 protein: CASSLQVSNEQFF
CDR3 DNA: TGTGCCAGCAGCCTACAGGTATCCAATGAGCAGTTCTTC

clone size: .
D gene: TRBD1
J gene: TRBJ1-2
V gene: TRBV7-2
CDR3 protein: CASTPWTGQRENYGYTF
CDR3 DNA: TGTGCCAGCACCCCCTGGACAGGGCAGAGGGAAAACTATGGCTACACCTTC

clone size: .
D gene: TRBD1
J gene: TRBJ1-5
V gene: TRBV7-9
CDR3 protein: CASSSGQGSQPQHF
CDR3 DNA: TGTGCCAGCAGCTCTGGACAGGGGAGCCAGCCCCAGCATTTT

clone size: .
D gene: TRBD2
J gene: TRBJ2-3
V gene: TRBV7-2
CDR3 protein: CASSLDPGLAVEDTQYF
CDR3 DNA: TGTGCCAGCAGCTTAGACCCCGGACTAGCGGTGGAAGATACGCAGTATTTT

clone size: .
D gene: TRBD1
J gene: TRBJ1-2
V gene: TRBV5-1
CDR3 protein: CASRLTGDQTNYGYTF
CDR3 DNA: TGCGCCAGCAGGTTGACAGGGGACCAAACAAACTATGGCTACACCTTC

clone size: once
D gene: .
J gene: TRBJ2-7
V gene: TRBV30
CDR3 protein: CAWSVLQGGYEQYF
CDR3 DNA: TGTGCCTGGAGTGTACTACAGGGCGGTTACGAGCAGTACTTC

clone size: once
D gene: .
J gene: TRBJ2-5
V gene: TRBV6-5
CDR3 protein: CASSHIRGEKTQYF
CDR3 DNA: TGTGCCAGCAGCCATATCAGGGGCGAAAAGACCCAGTACTTC

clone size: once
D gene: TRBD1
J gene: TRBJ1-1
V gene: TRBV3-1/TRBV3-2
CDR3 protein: CASRLQGSNTEAFF
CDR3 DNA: TGTGCCAGCAGACTACAGGGGTCGAACACTGAAGCTTTCTTT

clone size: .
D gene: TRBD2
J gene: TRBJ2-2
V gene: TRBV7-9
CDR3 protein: CASSLPGGFTGELFF
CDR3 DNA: TGTGCCAGCAGCCTACCGGGGGGGTTTACCGGGGAGCTGTTTTTT

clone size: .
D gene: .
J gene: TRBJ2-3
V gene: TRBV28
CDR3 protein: CASTRYGDTQYF
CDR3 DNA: TGTGCCAGCACCAGGTATGGAGATACGCAGTATTTT

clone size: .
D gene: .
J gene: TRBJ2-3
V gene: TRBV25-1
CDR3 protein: CASSVPGTDTQYF
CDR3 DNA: TGTGCCAGCAGTGTTCCCGGCACAGATACGCAGTATTTT

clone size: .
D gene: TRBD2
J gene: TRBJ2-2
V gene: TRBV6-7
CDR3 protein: CASTLRRGGLDTGELFF
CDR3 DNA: TGTGCCAGCACTCTTCGGCGGGGGGGCCTGGACACCGGGGAGCTGTTTTTT

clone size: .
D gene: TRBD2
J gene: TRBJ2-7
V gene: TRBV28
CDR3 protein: CASSLGRGALPAYEQYF
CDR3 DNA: TGTGCCAGCAGTTTGGGGCGGGGGGCCCTTCCTGCCTACGAGCAGTACTTC

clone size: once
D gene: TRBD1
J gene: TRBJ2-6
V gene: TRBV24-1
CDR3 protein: CATSDPGGQGAGANVLTF
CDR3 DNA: TGTGCCACCAGTGATCCAGGGGGACAGGGGGCCGGGGCCAACGTCCTGACTTTC

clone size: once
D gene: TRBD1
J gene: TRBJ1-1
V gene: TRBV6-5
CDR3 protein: CASRSGGGRGTEAFF
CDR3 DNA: TGTGCCAGCAGATCGGGAGGGGGCCGGGGCACTGAAGCTTTCTTT

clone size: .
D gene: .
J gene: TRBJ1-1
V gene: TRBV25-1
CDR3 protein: CASRVSYNTEAFF
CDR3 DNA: TGTGCCAGCAGGGTATCCTACAACACTGAAGCTTTCTTT

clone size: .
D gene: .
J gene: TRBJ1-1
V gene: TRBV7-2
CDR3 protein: CASSFFHPPSTRDTEAFF
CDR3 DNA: TGTGCCAGCAGCTTTTTCCATCCCCCTTCGACACGCGACACTGAAGCTTTCTTT

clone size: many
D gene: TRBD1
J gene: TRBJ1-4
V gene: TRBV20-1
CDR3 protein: CSASRGQSNEKLFF
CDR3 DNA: TGCAGTGCTAGTAGGGGACAGTCTAATGAAAAACTGTTTTTT

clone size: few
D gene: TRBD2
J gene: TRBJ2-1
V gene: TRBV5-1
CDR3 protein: CASSSGLAENYNEQFF
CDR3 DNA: TGCGCCAGCAGCTCCGGACTAGCGGAGAACTACAATGAGCAGTTCTTC

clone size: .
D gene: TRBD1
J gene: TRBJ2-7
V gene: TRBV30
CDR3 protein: CAWSTPGTGSYEQYF
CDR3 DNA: TGTGCCTGGAGTACACCCGGGACAGGTTCCTACGAGCAGTACTTC